These 20 T cell receptor beta chains share one sample of origin, sequenced in a study of early T cells in non-severe SARS-CoV-2 infection. In TCRdb, the 5' RACE reads were re-called with MiXCR into one record per CDR3 protein. The profile covers around 29,000 distinct CDR3 sequences, with less than 10% appearing a single time and roughly 13% taken by the ten largest. Sequencing was done on a sample of whole blood. The origin of the receptors is an adult who was a healthcare worker with PCR-confirmed SARS-CoV-2 infection or an uninfected control (not recorded which).

This clonotype showed up many times. V and J are TRBV4-2 and TRBJ1-5, with no clear D. Trimming left V 5 bases short and J 3 bases short, with 14 bases between. The CDR3 runs to 15 residues. Germline V CDR1 and CDR2: LGHNA, YNFKEQ. The CDR3 reads CASSAMSGANQPQHF. Written as DNA, the CDR3 is TGTGCCAGCAGCGCCATGTCAGGAGCCAATCAGCCCCAGCATTTT.

This clonotype was counted at least ten times. The rearrangement links TRBV5-5 to TRBJ1-2; TRBD1 agrees at 8 bases. Trimming cost V 7 bases and J 4 bases; bases outside gene matches: 9. The CDR3 covers 14 residues. CDR1 is SGHKS and CDR2 is YYEKEE in the germline V gene (reference sequence). The CDR3 nucleotides are TGTGCCAGCTCACCCGGACAGGGACGCTATGGCTACACCTTC. Amino acid sequence: CASSPGQGRYGYTF.

This clonotype was counted at least ten times. The chain carries TRBV29-1 and TRBJ1-1; D gene uncertain. This CDR3 comprises 14 residues. Trimming removed 8 bases at V and 6 bases at J, with 22 bases between. CDR1 and CDR2 from the germline V gene are SQVTM and ANQGSEA. The CDR3 reads CSFTHAGRVPEAFF. The CDR3 region has the DNA TGCAGCTTTACCCACGCCGGGAGGGTCCCTGAAGCTTTCTTT.

V is TRBV7-2 and J is TRBJ2-5, with D tentatively TRBD1 or TRBD2 (6 bases each). The length of the CDR3 is 15 residues. CDR1 is SGHTA and CDR2 is FQGNSA in the germline V gene. Deletions cut 3 bases from V and 5 bases from J, with 16 bases between. CDR3 nucleotides: TGTGCCAGCAGCTTGGGACTTACAGGGTTGGAGACCCAGTACTTC. Protein product: CASSLGLTGLETQYF.

This clonotype was detected only a few times. J is TRBJ2-2 and V is TRBV6-6; D uncertain. Germline loops: CDR1 MNHNY, CDR2 SVGAGI (reference sequence). The length of the CDR3 is 14 residues. The ends were cut back, 7 bases at V and 3 bases at J, with 12 bases in the middle. CDR3 in DNA: TGTGCCAGCACCCTCGTCCGGGACACCGGGGAGCTGTTTTTT. This encodes CASTLVRDTGELFF.

This clonotype has a count of ten or more. The V and J genes are TRBV30 and TRBJ2-1; no definite D call. V was trimmed by 3 bases and J by 1 base, leaving 16 bases between them. CDR1 is GTSNPN, CDR2 SVGIG, per germline (reference sequence). The CDR3 has 16 amino acids. This chain's CDR3 is CAWSTVRLSSYNEQFF. CDR3 DNA: TGTGCCTGGAGCACCGTTCGATTGTCTTCCTACAATGAGCAGTTCTTC.

A few counts support this clonotype. This chain uses TRBV7-2 with TRBJ2-1; 10 positions match TRBD1. The CDR3 sequence is 15 residues long. Per germline, CDR1 SGHTA and CDR2 FQGNSA. V shed 3 bases and J 6 bases; nucleotides not matched to a gene: 5. The CDR3, as DNA: TGTGCCAGCAGCTTCGACAGGGGGCGCGGCAATGAGCAGTTCTTC. Its translation: CASSFDRGRGNEQFF.

By sample share, this clonotype is medium-sized (0.01 to 0.1%). The chain couples TRBV7-6 to TRBJ1-6, with D maybe TRBD1 (5 bases). The CDR3 runs to 15 residues. V lost 6 bases and J lost 0, with 9 bases in between. CDR1 and CDR2 from the germline V gene are SGHVS and FNYEAQ. This chain's CDR3 is CASRRDSSYNSPLHF. CDR3 DNA sequence: TGTGCCAGCAGAAGAGACAGCTCCTATAATTCACCCCTCCACTTT. The entire variable domain, with the rest obtained from reference TRBV7-6 and TRBJ1-6, is as follows: GAGVSQSPRYKVTKRGQDVALRCDPISGHVSLYWYRQALGQGPEFLTYFNYEAQQDKSGLPNDRFSAERPEGSISTLTIQRTEQRDSAMYRCASRRDSSYNSPLHFGNGTRLTVT.

This clonotype was found a few times. J is TRBJ1-2 and V is TRBV15; unclear D gene. Germline V gene sequence: CDR1 LNHNV, CDR2 YYDKDF (reference sequence). The CDR3 runs to 13 residues. The V gene lost 0 bases and the J gene lost 3 bases, with 5 bases spanning the gap. The CDR3 sequence: CATSRDRYYGYTF. The DNA for the CDR3 is TGTGCCACCAGCAGAGATAGGTACTATGGCTACACCTTC.

By share, this clonotype ranks as medium-sized (0.01 to 0.1%). J is TRBJ2-1 and V is TRBV10-1; TRBD1 might be the D (5 bases). V dropped 5 bases and J dropped 9 bases, with 14 bases sitting between them. The CDR3 runs 13 residues. The germline gives CDR1 WNHNN, CDR2 SYGVQD (reference sequence). The CDR3 coding sequence is TGCGCCAGCAGTCCCAGTCAGGGCAGTGAGCAGTTCTTC. The encoded protein is CASSPSQGSEQFF.

This clonotype was observed many times. The chain uses TRBV24-1 and TRBJ1-4, with D uncertain. CDR1 and CDR2 (germline): KGHDR, SFDVKD. The CDR3 is 15 amino acids. V was trimmed by 4 bases and J by 7 bases, leaving 15 bases between them. CDR3 in amino acids: CATSDNGEGVEKLFF. CDR3 DNA: TGTGCCACCAGTGACAACGGGGAGGGAGTTGAAAAACTGTTTTTT.

This clonotype was counted a few times. The rearrangement joins TRBV2 to TRBJ2-5; maybe TRBD2 (5 bases). CDR3 length: 13 residues. V was pared by 4 bases and J by 5 bases, with 11 bases between. Germline CDR1 is SNHLY and CDR2 is FYNNEI. DNA of the CDR3: TGTGCCAGCAGTGGGGAAGCGGCGGAGACCCAGTACTTC. It is translated as CASSGEAAETQYF.

The sample holds many counts of this clonotype. The chain links TRBV3-1 to TRBJ2-5, with TRBD1 matching over 9 bases. The germline V gene has CDR1 LGHDT and CDR2 YNNKEL (reference sequence). This CDR3 contains 14 residues. The junction had 3 bases not matched to a gene; V was cut back by 4 bases and J by 3 bases. CDR3 sequence: CASSPRDREETQYF. For the CDR3, the DNA is TGTGCCAGCAGCCCCCGGGACAGGGAAGAGACCCAGTACTTC.

Ten or more counts support this clonotype. V and J are TRBV29-1 and TRBJ1-3; D is unresolved. Trimming left V 2 bases short and J 0 bases short, with 5 bases between. The germline V gene has CDR1 SQVTM and CDR2 ANQGSEA. The CDR3 spans 13 residues. CDR3 nucleotide sequence: TGCAGCGTTGAACCTAACTCTGGAAACACCATATATTTT. The encoded protein is CSVEPNSGNTIYF.

The chain uses TRBV5-1 and TRBJ1-6; D gene ambiguous. From germline, CDR1 is SGHRS and CDR2 YFSETQ. The CDR3 consists of 14 residues. Trimming took off 3 bases at V and 8 bases at J, with 12 bases between the two ends. The CDR3 nucleotides are TGCGCCAGCAGCTCCCCCAGGCCCGATTCACCCCTCCACTTT. It translates to CASSSPRPDSPLHF.

This clonotype turned up a few times. This chain joins TRBV6-1 and TRBJ2-4; 8 positions match TRBD1. J was trimmed by 8 bases and V by 7 bases; bases with no gene match: 1. The CDR3 is made up of 11 amino acids. Per germline, CDR1 MNHNS and CDR2 SASEGT. The CDR3 spells CASNRGDIQYF. CDR3 nucleotide sequence: TGTGCCAGCAACAGGGGGGACATTCAGTACTTC.

For this clonotype: A read error may produce the germline difference seen at one junction end. The gene calls are TRBV18 and TRBJ2-7, with D perhaps matching TRBD2 (6 bases). The CDR3 has 15 residues. Germline assignment: CDR1 KGHSH and CDR2 LQKENI. The CDR3 is CASLPPASEDYEQYF. CDR3 DNA: TGTGCCAGCTTACCACCGGCTAGCGAGGACTACGAGCAGTACTTC.

This clonotype has at least ten counts. V and J are TRBV5-5 and TRBJ2-3; the D gene is possibly TRBD2 (6 bases). Germline-derived CDR1 and CDR2 are SGHKS and YYEKEE (reference sequence). This CDR3 contains 14 residues. V lost 3 bases to trimming and J lost 0 bases, with 8 bases between them. The CDR3, as DNA: TGTGCCAGCAGCTGGAGGGAGAGCACAGATACGCAGTATTTT. It codes for CASSWRESTDTQYF.

Many counts were recorded for this clonotype. V usage is TRBV7-8 and J usage is TRBJ1-5, with TRBD1 identical over 7 bases. With 5 bases clipped from V and 9 bases from J, the junction kept 13 bases outside the gene matches. CDR3 size: 15 residues. The germline V gene has CDR1 SGHVS and CDR2 FQNEAQ. CDR3 nucleotide sequence: TGTGCCAGCAGCCCATCCCACAGGGGCGGGATGCCCCAGCATTTT. This gives the protein CASSPSHRGGMPQHF.

This clonotype has ten or more counts. The genes are TRBV5-4 and TRBJ2-5; 10 positions match TRBD2. CDR1 and CDR2 from the germline V gene are SGHNT and YYREEE (reference sequence). V was clipped by 5 bases and J by 6 bases; unmatched bases: 10. The CDR3 loop spans 15 amino acids. The CDR3 region has the DNA TGTGCCAGCAGGGATGAAGCGGGGGGGCCCAAGACCCAGTACTTC. This encodes CASRDEAGGPKTQYF.